Following are 14 T cell receptor beta chains from one sample sequenced in a study of regulatory T cells in long-lasting Graves disease. Arm-PCR of CDR3 regions and iRepertoire HTBI primers were used to build TCR beta libraries. TCRdb reprocessed the multiplex PCR reads with MiXCR, giving one entry per CDR3 protein. The top ten clones hold over 6% of a sample with 400,000 to 600,000 distinct CDR3 sequences, 20% to 25% of them seen once. Time point described: persistent/refractory GD, antithyroid drugs over 5 years with positive TRAb. PBMC RNA was the source of the TCR library. This material consisted of peripheral blood mononuclear cells (PBMCs), taken when the disease was refractory, from a patient treated with antithyroid drugs. Receptors were obtained from a female donor with Graves disease.

In this sample, this clonotype turned up many times. The rearrangement links TRBV28 to TRBJ2-7, with a possible D match to TRBD1 (5 bases). The CDR3 consists of 14 residues. CDR1 MDHEN and CDR2 SYDVKM come from the germline V gene. V lost 6 bases and J lost 3, with 15 bases in between. This chain's CDR3 is CASSTPTADYEQYF. The CDR3 nucleotides are TGTGCCAGCAGCACTCCGACAGCAGACTACGAGCAGTACTTC.

V is TRBV11-1 and J is TRBJ1-1; 9 bases align to TRBD1. The CDR3 is made up of 12 amino acids. Losses at the gene ends were 5 bases for V and 11 bases for J; bases not matched to a gene: 6. CDR1 is SGHAT and CDR2 is FQDESV in the germline V gene (reference sequence). The CDR3 region has the DNA TGTGCCAGCAGCGGGACAGGGATGTTTGCTTTCTTT. Translated, it gives CASSGTGMFAFF.

The J gene is TRBJ2-7, the V gene TRBV27, with D unclear. Between the trimmed V and J ends, which lost 6 bases and 7 bases, there was a span of 10 bases. The CDR3 length is 11 residues. The V gene's germline CDR1 is MNHEY and CDR2 SMNVEV (reference sequence). CDR3 in amino acids: CASSSVGEQYF. The CDR3 nucleotides are TGTGCCAGCAGCTCCGTGGGGGAGCAGTACTTC.

This clonotype was detected many times. This chain uses TRBV2 with TRBJ2-7; D is possibly TRBD1 or TRBD2 (5 bases each). CDR3 length: 12 residues. Deletions cut 8 bases from V and 7 bases from J, with 15 bases between. In germline, CDR1 is SNHLY, CDR2 FYNNEI. In DNA, the CDR3 is TGTGCCAGCCAAATCGTAGGGACGGAGCAGTACTTC. Translating gives CASQIVGTEQYF.

Only a few counts were recorded for this clonotype. The V and J genes are TRBV20-1 and TRBJ1-1; D might be TRBD1 (6 bases). The CDR3 contains 14 residues. In germline, CDR1 is DFQATT, CDR2 SNEGSKA (reference sequence). V gave up 6 bases and J gave up 5 bases, with 19 bases separating them. CDR3 nucleotide sequence: TGCAGTGCCGAGCATACAGGGTTTAGGACTGAAGCTTTCTTT. Translation: CSAEHTGFRTEAFF.

This CDR3 reads CASSILAGAGEQYF. CDR3 bases: TGTGCCAGCAGTATACTAGCGGGGGCCGGCGAGCAGTACTTC. The V call is TRBV28, the J call TRBJ2-7, with TRBD2 matching over 11 bases. The CDR3 length is 14 residues. J gave up 6 bases and V 5 bases, and 6 bases lay outside the gene matches. Germline CDR1 MDHEN, CDR2 SYDVKM.

This clonotype was picked up many times. This sequence joins TRBV2 and TRBJ2-5; D tentatively fits TRBD1 or TRBD2 (5 bases each). The CDR3 runs to 14 residues. Trimming cost V 7 bases and J 4 bases, with 16 bases left between them. Per germline, CDR1 SNHLY and CDR2 FYNNEI. The CDR3 reads CASTLTRGPETQYF. CDR3 bases: TGTGCCAGCACCCTGACGAGGGGCCCAGAGACCCAGTACTTC.

In nucleotides, the CDR3 is TGTGCCAGCCAGACCGGGGAGCTGTTTTTT. This sequence encodes CASQTGELFF. This chain joins TRBV7-9 and TRBJ2-2; no firm D call. The CDR3 is made up of 10 amino acids. Germline CDR1 reads SEHNR; CDR2 reads FQNEAQ (reference sequence). V lost 8 bases, J lost 5 bases, and 3 bases lay in between.

Concerning this clonotype: A much bigger clone sits one base away, suggesting this may be a read error. The chain employs TRBV7-2 and TRBJ2-2; 7 bases align to TRBD2. The germline gives CDR1 SGHTA, CDR2 FQGNSA. This CDR3 has 16 amino acids. Losses at the gene ends were 8 bases for V and 3 bases for J; bases not matched to a gene: 12. CDR3 sequence (DNA): TGTGCCAGCGGTCCGCGCCGGGGGGACTACACCGGGGAGCTGTTTTTT. Protein sequence: CASGPRRGDYTGELFF.

This clonotype was detected only a few times. The chain joins TRBV12-3 or TRBV12-4 to TRBJ2-2; perhaps TRBD1 as D (6 bases). V was trimmed by 3 bases and J by 2 bases, leaving 13 bases between them. CDR3 size: 16 residues. The CDR3 DNA is TGTGCCAGCAGTTTTATCCCGGGACACAACACCGGGGAGCTGTTTTTT. Amino acid sequence: CASSFIPGHNTGELFF.

Notes on this clonotype: A read error may account for a junction end that differs from germline. The chain combines TRBV5-6 with TRBJ2-5, with D unresolved. Per germline, CDR1 SGHDT and CDR2 YYEEEE. The CDR3 loop spans 12 amino acids. This chain's CDR3 is CVSSLDRETQYF. CDR3 nucleotide sequence: TGTGTCAGCAGCTTGGATCGGGAGACCCAGTACTTC.

The chain uses TRBV29-1 and TRBJ2-6, with unresolved D. Germline CDR1 SQVTM, CDR2 ANQGSEA. V lost 5 bases to trimming and J lost 0 bases, with 11 bases between them. There are 15 residues in the CDR3. The CDR3 coding sequence is TGCAGCGTTACATCTGGGGTCTCTGGGGCCAACGTCCTGACTTTC. It codes for CSVTSGVSGANVLTF.

This clonotype appeared a single time. This chain joins TRBV6-5 and TRBJ2-1; no clear D. This CDR3 has 12 amino acids. Germline V CDR1 and CDR2: MNHEY, SVGAGI. Trimming cost V 2 bases and J 4 bases, with 3 bases left between them. The CDR3 spells CASSYGYNEQFF. CDR3 sequence (DNA): TGTGCCAGCAGTTACGGGTACAATGAGCAGTTCTTC.

Concerning this clonotype itself: This may stem from a read error, because a much larger clone lies one nucleotide away. The J gene is TRBJ2-5, the V gene TRBV5-4; tentatively, D is TRBD2 (6 bases). Germline lookup yields CDR1 SGHNT and CDR2 YYREEE (reference sequence). This CDR3 spans 15 amino acids. The V end was cut by 3 bases, the J end by 0 bases, with 12 bases between. CDR3 nucleotide sequence: TGTGCCAGCAGCTCGGGGGTGGACAACCAAGAGACCCAGTACTTC. It is translated as CASSSGVDNQETQYF.